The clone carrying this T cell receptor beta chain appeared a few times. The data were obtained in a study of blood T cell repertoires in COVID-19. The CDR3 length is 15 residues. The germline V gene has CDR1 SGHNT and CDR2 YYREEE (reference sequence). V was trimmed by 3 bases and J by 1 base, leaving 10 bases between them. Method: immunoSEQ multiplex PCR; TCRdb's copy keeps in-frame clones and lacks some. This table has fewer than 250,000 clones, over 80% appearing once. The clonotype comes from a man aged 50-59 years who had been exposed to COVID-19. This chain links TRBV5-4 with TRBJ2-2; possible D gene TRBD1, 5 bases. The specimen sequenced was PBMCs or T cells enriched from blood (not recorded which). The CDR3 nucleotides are TGTGCCAGCAGCTCCCGACAGATGAACACCGGGGAGCTGTTTTTT. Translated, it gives CASSSRQMNTGELFF.